The 30 T cell receptor beta chains below come from one sample, sequenced in a study of blood T cell repertoires in COVID-19. TCRdb's table, derived via immunoSEQ multiplex PCR, lists solely in-frame clones and lacks some. The table has over 85,000 clones, 85% seen once. Sequenced: peripheral blood. The source is a man aged 60-69 years with acute or convalescent COVID-19.

The chain carries TRBV5-4 and TRBJ2-1, with TRBD1 as a possible D gene (7 bases). CDR3 size: 15 residues. The V end was cut by 4 bases, the J end by 7 bases, with 18 bases between. CDR1 and CDR2 from the germline V gene are SGHNT and YYREEE (reference sequence). The CDR3 DNA follows: TGTGCCAGCAGCAGTCAGGGGGGTCTGGGGAATGAGCAGTTCTTC. This codes for CASSSQGGLGNEQFF.

This clone was detected only a few times. The J gene is TRBJ1-5, the V gene TRBV5-1, with 9 bases fitting TRBD1. CDR1 and CDR2 (germline): SGHRS, YFSETQ. The V segment lost 5 bases and the J segment 0 bases; nucleotides outside the gene matches: 3. This CDR3 spans 15 amino acids. The DNA for the CDR3 is TGCGCCAGCAGACGGACAGGGGATAGCAATCAGCCCCAGCATTTT. It encodes CASRRTGDSNQPQHF.

The gene calls are TRBV3-1 (or the pseudogene TRBV3-2) and TRBJ2-5; tentatively, D is TRBD2 (6 bases). Germline lookup yields CDR1 LGHDT and CDR2 YNNKEL (reference sequence). The CDR3 length is 14 residues. Trimming stripped 4 bases from V and 3 bases from J, with 12 bases between. The CDR3: CASSLTSLEETQYF. The CDR3 DNA reads TGTGCCAGCAGCCTAACTAGCTTGGAAGAGACCCAGTACTTC.

This rearrangement joins TRBV19 to TRBJ2-2; 7 nucleotides match TRBD1. The CDR3 runs 13 residues. V was clipped by 10 bases and J by 4 bases; unmatched bases: 6. CDR1 is LNHDA and CDR2 is SQIVND in the germline V gene (reference sequence). The CDR3: CATRQGGTGELFF. The CDR3 DNA sequence: TGTGCCACCCGACAGGGTGGCACCGGGGAGCTGTTTTTT.

The CDR3 here is CASSQEMGTANTEAFF. CDR3 DNA sequence: TGTGCCAGCAGCCAAGAAATGGGGACAGCGAACACTGAAGCTTTCTTT. This chain joins TRBV4-2 and TRBJ1-1; 7 bases match TRBD1. Germline CDR1 is LGHNA and CDR2 is YNFKEQ. This CDR3 comprises 16 residues. J gave up 1 base and V 0 bases, and 5 bases lay outside the gene matches.

This clone was seen a handful of times. The V call is TRBV7-9, the J call TRBJ2-7; 9 bases fit TRBD2. V lost 5 bases, J lost 3 bases, and 5 bases stayed unmatched. The CDR3 contains 14 residues. Germline V gene sequence: CDR1 SEHNR, CDR2 FQNEAQ (reference sequence). The CDR3 here is CASSQGLAGYEQYF. The CDR3 nucleotides are TGTGCCAGCAGCCAGGGACTAGCAGGCTACGAGCAGTACTTC.

This clone has more than one count but fewer than ten. The chain is built from TRBV2 and TRBJ1-5, with a possible D match to TRBD1 (5 bases). Trimming stripped 4 bases from V and 7 bases from J, with 8 bases between. There are 12 residues in the CDR3. Per the germline V gene, CDR1 is SNHLY and CDR2 is FYNNEI. Here the CDR3 DNA reads TGTGCCAGCAGTGGGACAAGACAGCCCCAGCATTTT. It is translated as CASSGTRQPQHF.

The chain is built from TRBV5-1 and TRBJ2-3; tentatively, D is TRBD1 (5 bases). The length of the CDR3 is 15 residues. The V end lost 5 bases, the J end lost 4 bases, and 17 bases lay between the germline ends. Germline V lookup: CDR1 SGHRS, CDR2 YFSETQ. CDR3 in DNA: TGCGCCAGCAGTCCGACAGCGAGCGTGGCAGATACGCAGTATTTT. This translates into CASSPTASVADTQYF.

The rearrangement joins TRBV30 to TRBJ2-1; 12 bases agree with TRBD2. J gave up 4 bases and V 3 bases, and 4 bases lay outside the gene matches. The length of the CDR3 is 15 residues. Looked up from germline, CDR1 is GTSNPN and CDR2 is SVGIG (reference sequence). The CDR3 DNA reads as TGTGCCTGGAGCGGGACTAGCGGGTTTTACAATGAGCAGTTCTTC. Protein: CAWSGTSGFYNEQFF. The variable domain in full, with the rest retrieved from reference TRBV30 and TRBJ2-1, is SQTIHQWPATLVQPVGSPLSLECTVEGTSNPNLYWYRQAAGRGLQLLFYSVGIGQISSEVPQNLSASRPQDRQFILSSKKLLLSDSGFYLCAWSGTSGFYNEQFFGPGTRLTVL.

As DNA, the CDR3 is TGTGCCAGCAGCTCACAAGCCGGACTAGCGGGGGTGGATACGCAGTATTTT. Protein: CASSSQAGLAGVDTQYF. The V gene is TRBV7-2, the J gene TRBJ2-3; 13 nucleotides agree with TRBD2. Germline values: CDR1 SGHTA, CDR2 FQGNSA. There are 17 residues in the CDR3. Trimming cost V 4 bases and J 6 bases; bases outside gene matches: 10.

This rearrangement joins TRBV14 to TRBJ2-1; 14 nucleotides agree with TRBD2. Germline V gives CDR1 SGHDN, CDR2 FVKESK. J gave up 9 bases and V 4 bases, and 11 bases lay outside the gene matches. This CDR3 has 17 residues. This chain's CDR3 is CASSPGLAGGPGVEQFF. CDR3 sequence (DNA): TGTGCCAGCAGCCCTGGACTAGCGGGAGGCCCAGGGGTTGAGCAGTTCTTC.

The chain joins TRBV12-2 to TRBJ2-7; no DNA check was done on the table's D call, TRBD2. TRBV12-2 counts as a pseudogene. The CDR3 is 18 residues long. This CDR3 is CASRFQTLAGFISYEQYF. The CDR3 DNA reads as TGTGCAAGTCGCTTCCAAACCTTAGCGGGATTTATCTCCTACGAGCAGTACTTC.

The V gene is TRBV10-3, the J gene TRBJ1-4; a possible D gene is TRBD1 (5 bases). Looked up from germline, CDR1 is ENHRY and CDR2 is SYGVKD. The CDR3 runs to 15 residues. Trimming took 0 bases from V and 10 from J, leaving 15 bases between them. In DNA, the CDR3 is TGTGCCATCAGTGAGTCGGGGGGGGACGACGGAAAACTGTTTTTT. Amino acid sequence: CAISESGGDDGKLFF.

The CDR3 nucleotides read TGTGCCAGCAGCTCGTCAGCTAGTAGCAATCAGCCCCAGCATTTT. It specifies CASSSSASSNQPQHF. V is TRBV7-6 and J is TRBJ1-5, with D unresolved. Trimming pared 4 bases from V and 0 bases from J, leaving 10 bases between. Looked up from germline, CDR1 is SGHVS and CDR2 is FNYEAQ. This CDR3 spans 15 amino acids.

V and J are TRBV30 and TRBJ1-3, with D unresolved. CDR1 and CDR2 from the germline V gene are GTSNPN and SVGIG (reference sequence). The CDR3 has 16 residues. The V gene lost 3 bases and the J gene lost 5 bases, with 20 bases spanning the gap. CDR3 DNA: TGTGCCTGGAGCTCCCCCGCGATGTCGGGAAGAAACACCATATATTTT. Protein sequence: CAWSSPAMSGRNTIYF.

This clone was seen just once. This sequence joins TRBV3-1 (or the pseudogene TRBV3-2) and TRBJ1-2, with 8 bases fitting TRBD1. V was pared by 5 bases and J by 2 bases, with 7 bases of the junction left unmatched. This CDR3 is 15 amino acids long. Germline CDR1 is LGHDT and CDR2 is YNNKEL (reference sequence). This CDR3 reads CASSLGQASNYGYTF. Written as DNA, the CDR3 is TGTGCCAGCAGCTTGGGACAGGCGTCGAACTATGGCTACACCTTC.

The chain uses TRBV21-1 and TRBJ1-1. TRBV21-1 is recorded as a pseudogene. The CDR3 totals 16 residues. The CDR3 is CASSFAGLLLNTEAFF. The DNA for the CDR3 is TGTGCCAGCAGCTTCGCCGGACTCCTTTTGAACACTGAAGCTTTCTTT.

This clone was observed once. The rearrangement uses TRBV7-8 and TRBJ2-4, with TRBD1 matching over 7 bases. The CDR3 has 17 residues. The junction had 8 bases not matched to a gene; V was cut back by 2 bases and J by 1 base. Germline V gene lookup returns CDR1 SGHVS and CDR2 FQNEAQ. The chain's CDR3 is CASSLRGTVFAKNIQYF. DNA for the CDR3: TGTGCCAGCAGCTTAAGAGGGACAGTGTTTGCCAAAAACATTCAGTACTTC.

The DNA of the CDR3 is TGTGCCAGCAGCTTAAACAGGGTCCAAGAGACCCAGTACTTC. Translating it yields CASSLNRVQETQYF. The V and J genes are TRBV7-2 and TRBJ2-5, with D possibly TRBD1 on 6 matching bases. The CDR3 is 14 amino acids. V was pared by 2 bases and J by 1 base, with 8 bases between. The germline gives CDR1 SGHTA, CDR2 FQGNSA.

The chain uses TRBV11-1 and TRBJ2-1; 8 bases align to TRBD1. This CDR3 contains 15 residues. The germline gives CDR1 SGHAT, CDR2 FQDESV (reference sequence). The ends lost 4 bases at V and 4 bases at J; junction bases unmatched: 6. The CDR3 bases are TGTGCCAGCAGCTCCGGGCGGGACAGGTACAATGAGCAGTTCTTC. Encoded protein: CASSSGRDRYNEQFF.

The rearrangement links TRBV7-2 to TRBJ2-5, with TRBD2 identical over 10 bases. CDR1 and CDR2 (germline): SGHTA, FQGNSA. V lost 5 bases to trimming and J lost 2 bases; unmatched junction nucleotides: 8. CDR3 size: 16 residues. The CDR3 nucleotides are TGTGCCAGCAGCGTTACGGGACTAGCGATACAAGAGACCCAGTACTTC. The encoded protein is CASSVTGLAIQETQYF.

This clone was seen only once. The V gene is TRBV5-6, the J gene TRBJ1-3; no definite D call. The germline CDR1 and CDR2 sequences are SGHDT and YYEEEE. The CDR3 sequence is 13 residues long. Trimming removed 5 bases from V and 5 bases from J, with 11 bases in between. For the CDR3, the DNA is TGTGCCAGCAGTTACCTACAGAGAAACACCATATATTTT. As protein: CASSYLQRNTIYF.

This clone was detected a few times. V usage is TRBV24-1 and J usage is TRBJ2-7, with D perhaps TRBD1 (6 bases). V was pared by 3 bases and J by 12 bases, with 17 bases between. CDR3 length: 13 amino acids. Germline loops: CDR1 KGHDR, CDR2 SFDVKD. Here the CDR3 reads CATSDLGLIRGYF. The CDR3 DNA reads TGTGCCACCAGTGATCTAGGGCTCATCAGGGGGTACTTC.

The V gene is TRBV5-1, the J gene TRBJ2-7; tentative D call: TRBD1 (6 bases). The CDR3 is made up of 15 amino acids. Trimming shortened V by 4 bases and J by 2 bases, and 16 bases separated the two germline ends. Germline assignment: CDR1 SGHRS and CDR2 YFSETQ. CDR3 sequence (DNA): TGCGCCAGCAGCAATTCAGGGGCCCCCACCTACGAGCAGTACTTC. Its translation is CASSNSGAPTYEQYF.

V gene TRBV4-1 combines with J gene TRBJ2-3; 10 bases map to TRBD2. V lost 1 base and J lost 5; bases outside the gene matches: 18. The V gene's germline CDR1 is MGHRA and CDR2 YSYEKL. The CDR3 loop spans 20 amino acids. Here the CDR3 DNA reads TGCGCCAGCAGCCAAGTTCGTAGCGGGAGGATCCTAGGTATCGAAGATACGCAGTATTTT. Translation gives CASSQVRSGRILGIEDTQYF.

CDR3 in amino acids: CASSLAQTWAKKPLHF. The CDR3 DNA is TGTGCCAGCAGCTTAGCCCAAACGTGGGCCAAAAAACCCCTCCACTTT. This chain links TRBV7-8 with TRBJ1-6, with D uncertain. The germline V gene has CDR1 SGHVS and CDR2 FQNEAQ. Trimming removed 0 bases at V and 12 bases at J, with 18 bases between. CDR3 length: 16 amino acids.

This chain connects TRBV15 to TRBJ1-2, with a possible D match to TRBD1 (5 bases). The CDR3 totals 15 residues. Trimming pared 2 bases from V and 0 bases from J, leaving 10 bases between. Germline CDR1 is LNHNV and CDR2 is YYDKDF (reference sequence). The CDR3 reads CATSRFRGPNYGYTF. The CDR3 nucleotides are TGTGCCACCAGCAGATTTAGGGGCCCTAACTATGGCTACACCTTC.

CDR3 sequence (DNA): TGCGCCAGCAGCGTCGACATACAGCTCACCGGGGAGCTGTTTTTT. It is translated as CASSVDIQLTGELFF. This chain links TRBV5-1 with TRBJ2-2; D remains unclear. The V and J ends lost 4 bases and 4 bases respectively, with 14 bases between them. The CDR3 has 15 amino acids. Germline CDR1 reads SGHRS; CDR2 reads YFSETQ.

This chain connects TRBV13 to TRBJ1-2; D is perhaps TRBD1 (6 bases). Germline-derived CDR1 and CDR2 are PRHDT and FYEKMQ (reference sequence). V lost 0 bases and J 0 bases, leaving 11 bases between the germline ends. CDR3 size: 16 residues. This chain's CDR3 is CASSLGVQGSNYGYTF. CDR3 bases: TGTGCCAGCAGCTTAGGGGTACAGGGATCTAACTATGGCTACACCTTC.

This rearrangement joins TRBV18 to TRBJ1-1, with D perhaps matching TRBD1 (6 bases). V was clipped by 3 bases and J by 0 bases, with 11 bases between them. In germline, CDR1 is KGHSH, CDR2 LQKENI. The CDR3 extends over 15 amino acids. CDR3 region: CASSPPGHLNTEAFF. CDR3 sequence (DNA): TGTGCCAGCTCACCCCCGGGACACTTGAACACTGAAGCTTTCTTT.